The TCR beta chain under discussion was sequenced for a study of radiation and T cells in renal cell carcinoma. The overall study: Nephrectomy followed 15 Gy stereotactic body radiation by 4 weeks. Overall study results and limits: Top tumor clonotypes rose in blood 2 weeks post-radiation, then contracted.

Time point indicated: blood 2 weeks post-SBRT. Indicated treatment: 15 Gy SBRT to primary tumor, nephrectomy 4 weeks later. Serial blood draws occurred at baseline and 2 and 4 weeks post-SBRT. Clear cell pathology was present in this patient's renal cell carcinoma. V lost 0 bases, J lost 8 bases, and 4 bases stayed unmatched. The germline V gene encodes CDR1 SGHRS and CDR2 YFSETQ. The CDR3 loop spans 15 amino acids. Data came from immunoSEQ multiplex PCR; TCRdb stores just in-frame clones and leaves some out. The sample comprises 150,000 to 160,000 clones, roughly 89% of which are singletons, and around 13% rests with the top ten. Worth noting for this clone: Antigen specificity is unknown.

The sequence came from a woman aged 45-65 years with renal cell carcinoma. Sequencing was performed on blood, taken from a patient whose treatment included radiotherapy and nephrectomy. The rearrangement links TRBV5-1 to TRBJ2-1; 11 bases match TRBD1. CDR3 in DNA: TGCGCCAGCAGCTTGGGGACAGGGGGCCGGGATGAGCAGTTCTTC. The encoded protein is CASSLGTGGRDEQFF.